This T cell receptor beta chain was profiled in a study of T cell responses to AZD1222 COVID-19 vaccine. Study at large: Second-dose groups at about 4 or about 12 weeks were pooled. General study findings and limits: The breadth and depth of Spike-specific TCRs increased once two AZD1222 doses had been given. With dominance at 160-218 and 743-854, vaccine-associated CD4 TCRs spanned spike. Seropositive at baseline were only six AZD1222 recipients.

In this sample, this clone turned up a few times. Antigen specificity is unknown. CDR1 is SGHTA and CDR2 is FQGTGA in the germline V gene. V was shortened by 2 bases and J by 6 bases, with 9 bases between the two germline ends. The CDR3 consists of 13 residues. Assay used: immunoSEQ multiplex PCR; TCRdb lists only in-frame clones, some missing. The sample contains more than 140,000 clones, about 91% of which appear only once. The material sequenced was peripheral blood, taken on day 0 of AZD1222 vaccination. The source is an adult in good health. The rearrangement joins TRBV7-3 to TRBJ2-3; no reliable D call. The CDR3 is CASSLVGKDTQYF. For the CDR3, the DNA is TGTGCCAGCAGCTTAGTGGGCAAGGATACGCAGTATTTT. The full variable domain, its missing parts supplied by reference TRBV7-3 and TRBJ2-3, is GAGVSQTPSNKVTEKGKYVELRCDPISGHTALYWYRQSLGQGPEFLIYFQGTGAADDSGLPNDRFFAVRPEGSVSTLKIQRTERGDSAVYLCASSLVGKDTQYFGPGTRLTVL.